Listed below are T cell receptor beta chains from one sample, sequenced in a study of untreated major depressive disorder. The table came from immunoSEQ multiplex PCR; TCRdb's copy has only in-frame clones and leaves some out. This repertoire shows about 20,000 clones, more than 70% found once; its top ten account for about 5%. The sample consisted of CD4+ T cells from PBMCs. All receptors come from a woman in her 30s in good health. The CDR3 runs from the conserved cysteine through the conserved F or W. Each record gives: V gene, clone size, J gene, D gene, CDR3 protein, CDR3 DNA. A D gene is named only where the DNA matches it firmly. Expanded clones are given a class, and other clones once, few, many or no size at all.

V: TRBV29-1; size: -; J: TRBJ2-3; D: -; CDR3: CSVEAYSYTDTQYF; DNA: TGCAGCGTTGAAGCCTATAGCTACACAGATACGCAGTATTTT
V: TRBV6-1; size: -; J: TRBJ1-5; D: -; CDR3: CASSFPGNQPQHF; DNA: TGTGCCAGCAGTTTCCCCGGCAATCAGCCCCAGCATTTT
V: TRBV28; size: -; J: TRBJ2-7; D: TRBD1; CDR3: CASSTTGLFGYEQYF; DNA: TGTGCCAGCAGTACGACAGGGCTGTTTGGCTACGAGCAGTACTTC
V: TRBV7-3; size: -; J: TRBJ1-2; D: -; CDR3: CASSLTGGGSNYGYTF; DNA: TGTGCCAGCAGCTTAACGGGCGGAGGTTCTAACTATGGCTACACCTTC
V: TRBV10-2; size: -; J: TRBJ2-7; D: TRBD1; CDR3: CATAYSGTESYEQYF; DNA: TGCGCCACCGCCTACTCCGGGACAGAGTCTTACGAGCAGTACTTC
V: TRBV7-2; size: once; J: TRBJ1-2; D: -; CDR3: CASSQGVGGYTF; DNA: TGTGCCAGCAGCCAAGGGGTTGGTGGCTACACCTTC
V: TRBV10-3; size: -; J: TRBJ1-4; D: -; CDR3: CAISDTGRGYEKLFF; DNA: TGTGCCATCAGTGATACGGGCAGAGGATACGAAAAACTGTTTTTT
V: TRBV27; size: -; J: TRBJ2-5; D: -; CDR3: CASKPATGRQYQETQYF; DNA: TGTGCCAGCAAACCAGCCACGGGAAGGCAGTACCAGGAGACCCAGTACTTC
V: TRBV27; size: -; J: TRBJ1-2; D: -; CDR3: CASSFGGYYGYTF; DNA: TGTGCCAGCAGTTTTGGTGGTTACTATGGCTACACCTTC
V: TRBV7-6; size: -; J: TRBJ2-1; D: TRBD1; CDR3: CASSLAGQAVNEQFF; DNA: TGTGCCAGCAGCTTAGCCGGACAGGCGGTCAATGAGCAGTTCTTC
V: TRBV5-6; size: -; J: TRBJ2-7; D: -; CDR3: CASSLVYQGAAYEQYF; DNA: TGTGCCAGCAGCTTAGTATACCAAGGGGCGGCCTACGAGCAGTACTTC
V: TRBV30; size: -; J: TRBJ2-4; D: TRBD2; CDR3: CAWKARGGAPRIAKNIQYF; DNA: TGTGCCTGGAAGGCTCGGGGGGGCGCGCCCCGCATAGCCAAAAACATTCAGTACTTC
V: TRBV10-2; size: -; J: TRBJ1-1; D: TRBD1; CDR3: CASGDSEAFF; DNA: TGCGCCAGCGGGGACAGTGAAGCTTTCTTT
V: TRBV28; size: -; J: TRBJ1-3; D: -; CDR3: CASSLRSTGYTIYF; DNA: TGTGCCAGCAGTTTGCGGTCGACAGGCTACACCATATATTTT
V: TRBV21-1; size: -; J: TRBJ1-1; D: -; CDR3: CASSKEFGGGRSLNTEAFF; DNA: TGTGCCAGCAGCAAAGAGTTCGGAGGGGGTCGGTCACTGAACACTGAAGCTTTCTTT
V: TRBV7-9; size: -; J: TRBJ2-3; D: -; CDR3: CASSWPRGSGTDTQYF; DNA: TGTGCCAGCAGCTGGCCCCGGGGTTCCGGCACAGATACGCAGTATTTT
V: TRBV4-3; size: -; J: TRBJ2-2; D: -; CDR3: CASSQGGDRRNTGELFF; DNA: TGCGCCAGCAGCCAAGGCGGTGATAGGAGGAACACCGGGGAGCTGTTTTTT
V: TRBV5-6; size: -; J: TRBJ1-1; D: -; CDR3: CASSLKLGPTEAFF; DNA: TGTGCCAGCAGCTTGAAGCTGGGCCCGACTGAAGCTTTCTTT
V: TRBV27; size: -; J: TRBJ2-4; D: TRBD1; CDR3: CASSLRTGLAKNIQYF; DNA: TGTGCCAGCAGTTTAAGGACAGGGTTGGCCAAAAACATTCAGTACTTC
V: TRBV7-2; size: once; J: TRBJ2-7; D: TRBD1; CDR3: CASSPRGQGIYEQYF; DNA: TGTGCCAGCAGCCCCAGGGGGCAGGGAATTTACGAGCAGTACTTC
V: TRBV27; size: -; J: TRBJ1-4; D: -; CDR3: CASSPIQGYRVATNEKLFF; DNA: TGTGCCAGCAGTCCAATCCAGGGGTATCGTGTGGCAACTAATGAAAAACTGTTTTTT
V: TRBV7-2; size: -; J: TRBJ1-2; D: -; CDR3: CASSLEFGKGPGYTF; DNA: TGTGCCAGCAGCTTAGAATTTGGAAAGGGTCCAGGCTACACCTTC
V: TRBV4-3; size: -; J: TRBJ2-1; D: -; CDR3: CASSQDRVNEQFF; DNA: TGCGCCAGCAGCCAAGACAGGGTCAATGAGCAGTTCTTC
V: TRBV28; size: -; J: TRBJ2-6; D: -; CDR3: CASRRPEGYSGANVLTF; DNA: TGTGCCAGCAGGCGTCCCGAAGGGTACTCTGGGGCCAACGTCCTGACTTTC
V: TRBV7-2; size: few; J: TRBJ2-3; D: TRBD2; CDR3: CASSQRGDRDTQYF; DNA: TGTGCCAGCAGTCAGCGGGGGGATAGAGATACGCAGTATTTT
V: TRBV30; size: few; J: TRBJ1-2; D: TRBD1; CDR3: CAWRGQGAGGYTF; DNA: TGTGCCTGGAGAGGACAGGGGGCAGGAGGCTACACCTTC
V: TRBV25-1; size: -; J: TRBJ1-5; D: TRBD1; CDR3: CASTGGDQPQHF; DNA: TGTGCCAGCACAGGGGGCGATCAGCCCCAGCATTTT
V: TRBV15; size: -; J: TRBJ2-2; D: -; CDR3: CATSRDGRIGELFF; DNA: TGTGCCACCAGCAGAGACGGACGGATCGGGGAGCTGTTTTTT
V: TRBV30; size: -; J: TRBJ2-4; D: -; CDR3: CAWSVRGYQNIQYF; DNA: TGTGCCTGGAGTGTACGGGGATACCAAAACATTCAGTACTTC
V: TRBV28; size: -; J: TRBJ1-1; D: TRBD1; CDR3: CASRDRATEAFF; DNA: TGTGCCAGCAGGGACAGGGCCACTGAAGCTTTCTTT
V: TRBV2; size: -; J: TRBJ1-1; D: TRBD1; CDR3: CASRDRGSEAFF; DNA: TGTGCCAGCAGGGACAGGGGGTCTGAAGCTTTCTTT
V: TRBV18; size: -; J: TRBJ1-6; D: -; CDR3: CASSPRARTGNSPLHF; DNA: TGTGCCAGCTCACCACGTGCCAGAACGGGGAATTCACCCCTCCACTTT
V: TRBV28; size: few; J: TRBJ1-1; D: -; CDR3: CASSPYRVEAFF; DNA: TGTGCCAGCAGCCCATACAGGGTCGAAGCTTTCTTT
V: TRBV7-9; size: -; J: TRBJ1-3; D: -; CDR3: CASRGQASSGNTIYF; DNA: TGTGCCAGCAGGGGTCAGGCGTCCTCTGGAAACACCATATATTTT
V: TRBV28; size: -; J: TRBJ1-5; D: -; CDR3: CASTSEGSNQPQHF; DNA: TGTGCCAGCACCTCGGAAGGGAGCAATCAGCCCCAGCATTTT
V: TRBV6-5; size: -; J: TRBJ1-4; D: -; CDR3: CASSLDGNEKLFF; DNA: TGTGCCAGCAGCTTGGACGGTAATGAAAAACTGTTTTTT
V: TRBV6-6; size: -; J: TRBJ1-6; D: TRBD1; CDR3: CASSLLDREGSPLHF; DNA: TGTGCCAGCAGCCTCCTCGACAGGGAGGGATCACCCCTCCACTTT